One and the same sample provided the 28 T cell receptor beta chains below, sequenced in a study of T cell responses to AZD1222 COVID-19 vaccine. Repertoires were generated with immunoSEQ multiplex PCR, while TCRdb's copy carries only in-frame clones and drops some. Of about 120,000 clones listed, 92% are singletons. The sequencing used peripheral blood, collected 28 days after the second AZD1222 dose. Receptors were obtained from an adult who received the AZD1222 COVID-19 vaccine.

The sample holds a few counts of this clone. This rearrangement joins TRBV28 to TRBJ1-2; perhaps TRBD1 as D (6 bases). Looked up from germline, CDR1 is MDHEN and CDR2 is SYDVKM. V dropped 3 bases and J dropped 2 bases, with 10 bases sitting between them. The CDR3 has 14 amino acids. The CDR3 nucleotides read TGTGCCAGCAGTTTTGCAGGGGCGAACTATGGCTACACCTTC. It translates to CASSFAGANYGYTF.

The chain joins TRBV5-1 to TRBJ1-2; D is unresolved. The CDR3 runs 13 residues. Germline CDR1 reads SGHRS; CDR2 reads YFSETQ. The germline V and J ends were trimmed by 3 bases and 10 bases, with 16 bases remaining between them. The CDR3, as DNA: TGCGCCAGCAGCTCAAGTCGGGGTTTCGACTACACCTTC. It is translated as CASSSSRGFDYTF. Based on the CDR3 plus reference TRBV5-1 and TRBJ1-2, the full variable domain is KAGVTQTPRYLIKTRGQQVTLSCSPISGHRSVSWYQQTPGQGLQFLFEYFSETQRNKGNFPGRFSGRQFSNSRSEMNVSTLELGDSALYLCASSSSRGFDYTFGSGTRLTVV.

This chain connects TRBV6-1 to TRBJ2-7, with D unresolved. Germline loops: CDR1 MNHNS, CDR2 SASEGT. The V gene lost 0 bases and the J gene lost 1 base, with 7 bases spanning the gap. The CDR3 covers 14 residues. The DNA for the CDR3 is TGTGCCAGCAGTGAAGCGAAAGCTTCCTACGAGCAGTACTTC. It codes for CASSEAKASYEQYF.

The CDR3 nucleotides read TGTGCCAGCAGCACCCAAACTAGCGGGGCTGGAGATACGCAGTATTTT. It is translated as CASSTQTSGAGDTQYF. The V call is TRBV4-2, the J call TRBJ2-3; 10 bases line up with TRBD2. CDR1 and CDR2 from the germline V gene are LGHNA and YNFKEQ. This CDR3 comprises 16 residues. V trimming: 5 bases; J trimming: 5 bases; junction bases outside the gene matches: 10.

The CDR3 sequence is CASSIQGYQPQHF. The CDR3 region has the DNA TGTGCCAGCAGTATACAGGGATATCAGCCCCAGCATTTT. This chain uses TRBV28 with TRBJ1-5; D might be TRBD1 (6 bases). Germline values: CDR1 MDHEN, CDR2 SYDVKM. V lost 5 bases to trimming and J lost 5 bases, with 10 bases between them. CDR3 length: 13 amino acids.

In its sample, this clone was seen once. The chain employs TRBV21-1 and TRBJ1-1; the table calls TRBD1, which could not be checked here. TRBV21-1 represents a pseudogene. The CDR3 is 16 amino acids. The CDR3 here is CASSRYTTKGDTEAFF. The CDR3 bases are TGTGCCAGCTCTAGGTATACTACAAAGGGGGACACTGAAGCTTTCTTT.

The chain is built from TRBV9 and TRBJ1-4; D unresolved. CDR3 size: 13 residues. Trimming took off 3 bases at V and 7 bases at J, with 10 bases between the two ends. CDR1 and CDR2 (germline): SGDLS, YYNGEE. The CDR3 reads CASSGQEGEKLFF. CDR3 coding DNA: TGTGCCAGCAGCGGGCAGGAGGGTGAAAAACTGTTTTTT. Drawing the rest from reference TRBV9 and TRBJ1-4, the complete variable domain is DSGVTQTPKHLITATGQRVTLRCSPRSGDLSVYWYQQSLDQGLQFLIQYYNGEERAKGNILERFSAQQFPDLHSELNLSSLELGDSALYFCASSGQEGEKLFFGSGTQLSVL.

This clone was counted once. The rearrangement links TRBV6-5 to TRBJ2-7; 8 bases are a match to TRBD1. This CDR3 has 15 amino acids. Germline CDR1 MNHEY, CDR2 SVGAGI. J gave up 4 bases and V 3 bases, and 8 bases lay outside the gene matches. CDR3: CASSYLSGGPYEQYF. For the CDR3, the DNA is TGTGCCAGCAGTTATCTCTCAGGGGGCCCGTACGAGCAGTACTTC.

This clone was seen only once. The chain is built from TRBV10-3 and TRBJ1-6; 7 nucleotides align to TRBD1. Germline lookup yields CDR1 ENHRY and CDR2 SYGVKD. V shed 6 bases and J 6 bases; nucleotides not matched to a gene: 5. The CDR3 has 14 residues. The CDR3 sequence is CAISQTGTNSPLHF. Written as DNA, the CDR3 is TGTGCCATCAGCCAGACAGGGACTAATTCACCCCTCCACTTT.

V gene TRBV6-1 combines with J gene TRBJ2-4; D assignment may be TRBD1 or TRBD2 (6 bases each). CDR3 size: 14 residues. The germline gives CDR1 MNHNS, CDR2 SASEGT. With 1 base removed from V and 8 bases from J, the gap between germline ends came to 12 bases. The DNA for the CDR3 is TGTGCCAGCAGTGAAGATCCGGAGGGGGACATTCAGTACTTC. Translation: CASSEDPEGDIQYF.

The chain combines TRBV12-3 or TRBV12-4 with TRBJ1-2; TRBD1 matches 8 bases. CDR3 length: 13 residues. With V trimmed by 6 bases and J by 8 bases, 8 bases remained unmatched. The CDR3 bases are TGTGCCAGCAGCCAAGGACAGGGTGGCGGCTACACCTTC. Translation gives CASSQGQGGGYTF.

The chain uses TRBV20-1 and TRBJ1-1; no clear D gene. V lost 1 base and J lost 6, with 6 bases in between. From germline, CDR1 is DFQATT and CDR2 SNEGSKA (reference sequence). The CDR3 has 11 residues. The CDR3 reads CSARGLPEAFF. CDR3 coding DNA: TGCAGTGCTAGAGGCTTGCCTGAAGCTTTCTTT.

This chain joins TRBV5-4 and TRBJ2-3; tentatively, D is TRBD2 (6 bases). This CDR3 contains 14 residues. Looked up from germline, CDR1 is SGHNT and CDR2 is YYREEE (reference sequence). Trimming took off 4 bases at V and 3 bases at J, with 12 bases between the two ends. The CDR3 sequence: CASSHPGGTDTQYF. CDR3 nucleotides: TGTGCCAGCAGCCATCCTGGGGGGACAGATACGCAGTATTTT.

The J gene is TRBJ2-7, the V gene TRBV6-6, with a weak D call TRBD1 (5 bases). Trimming left V 3 bases short and J 6 bases short, with 12 bases between. Germline V gene lookup returns CDR1 MNHNY and CDR2 SVGAGI (reference sequence). The CDR3 is 13 amino acids. The CDR3 here is CASSYSREGEQYF. The CDR3, as DNA: TGTGCCAGCAGTTATTCCAGGGAAGGCGAGCAGTACTTC.

This rearrangement joins TRBV6-5 to TRBJ1-1; D is undetermined. The germline V and J ends were trimmed by 2 bases and 1 base, with 8 bases remaining between them. The germline V gene encodes CDR1 MNHEY and CDR2 SVGAGI. This CDR3 region has 14 residues. The CDR3 protein is CASSYAYRNTEAFF. Written as DNA, the CDR3 is TGTGCCAGCAGTTACGCCTACAGGAACACTGAAGCTTTCTTT.

The rearrangement links TRBV6-6 to TRBJ1-2; maybe TRBD1 (5 bases). V was clipped by 2 bases and J by 8 bases, with 15 bases between them. Per the germline V gene, CDR1 is MNHNY and CDR2 is SVGAGI (reference sequence). This CDR3 is 14 amino acids long. Here the CDR3 DNA reads TGTGCCAGCAGTTACGGCCGGGGCGAATCCGGCTACACCTTC. It yields the protein CASSYGRGESGYTF.

The chain recombines TRBV2 with TRBJ1-6, with a tentative D call TRBD1 (6 bases). Trimming pared 8 bases from V and 0 bases from J, leaving 17 bases between. Germline values: CDR1 SNHLY, CDR2 FYNNEI. The CDR3 extends over 17 amino acids. The CDR3 region has the DNA TGTGCCAGCGGCTTGGGGGCAAAGAACTCCTATAATTCACCCCTCCACTTT. Its protein product is CASGLGAKNSYNSPLHF.

This clone was detected once. The chain carries TRBV6-5 and TRBJ2-7; 8 bases are a match to TRBD1. Germline CDR1 is MNHEY and CDR2 is SVGAGI. The CDR3 loop spans 13 amino acids. Losses at the gene ends were 8 bases for V and 5 bases for J; bases not matched to a gene: 8. This CDR3 reads CASQDRVVHEQYF. CDR3 coding DNA: TGTGCCAGCCAGGACAGGGTGGTCCACGAGCAGTACTTC.

CDR3 bases: TGTGCCAGCACCCCACGGGCGGACAGCTCTGGAAACACCATATATTTT. Protein product: CASTPRADSSGNTIYF. The chain employs TRBV4-2 and TRBJ1-3; a possible D gene is TRBD1 (6 bases). The V and J ends lost 7 bases and 0 bases respectively, with 16 bases between them. Germline CDR1 LGHNA, CDR2 YNFKEQ. The CDR3 consists of 16 residues.

This chain uses TRBV5-1 with TRBJ1-1; no clear D. This CDR3 has 11 residues. Trimming cost V 4 bases and J 10 bases, with 11 bases left between them. Germline V gene lookup returns CDR1 SGHRS and CDR2 YFSETQ. The CDR3 DNA is TGCGCCAGCAGCCCGGGCGAGGGAGCTTTCTTT. Protein product: CASSPGEGAFF.

V is TRBV28 and J is TRBJ1-1, with D possibly matching TRBD1 (5 bases). This CDR3 has 11 residues. CDR1 and CDR2 (germline): MDHEN, SYDVKM. Trimming took off 5 bases at V and 6 bases at J, with 7 bases between the two ends. The CDR3, as DNA: TGTGCCAGCAGTACAGGTGCTGAAGCTTTCTTT. Translation gives CASSTGAEAFF.

For this clone: One end of the junction fails to match germline, which may point to a read error. The J gene is TRBJ1-2, the V gene TRBV10-3; D not certain. The CDR3 has 14 residues. The V gene's germline CDR1 is ENHRY and CDR2 SYGVKD. CDR3 region: CAITEGEDNYGYTF. The CDR3 DNA reads TGTGCCATCACTGAGGGAGAAGATAACTATGGCTACACCTTC.

This clone occurred a few times. The chain employs TRBV13 and TRBJ2-7, with D unclear. The V and J ends lost 5 bases and 2 bases respectively, with 13 bases between them. The length of the CDR3 is 14 residues. Germline loops: CDR1 PRHDT, CDR2 FYEKMQ (reference sequence). The CDR3 region is CASSLRSTAYEQYF. The DNA for the CDR3 is TGTGCCAGCAGCCTAAGATCGACGGCCTACGAGCAGTACTTC.

Here the CDR3 reads CASSANRDPNYEQYF. The CDR3 DNA follows: TGTGCCAGCAGCGCCAACCGGGACCCAAACTACGAGCAGTACTTC. The chain uses TRBV7-9 and TRBJ2-7, with D perhaps given as TRBD1 or TRBD2 (5 bases each). The V end was cut by 5 bases, the J end by 3 bases, with 17 bases between. Germline V gives CDR1 SEHNR, CDR2 FQNEAQ (reference sequence). CDR3 length: 15 residues.

This clone appeared once. The V call is TRBV19, the J call TRBJ1-1; D may be TRBD1 (6 bases). The ends were cut back, 4 bases at V and 1 base at J, with 19 bases in the middle. The CDR3 consists of 17 residues. Germline CDR1 is LNHDA and CDR2 is SQIVND (reference sequence). The CDR3 nucleotides are TGTGCCAGTAGTAGATCTATCAGGGGACTTACGAACACTGAAGCTTTCTTT. Amino acid sequence: CASSRSIRGLTNTEAFF.

The gene calls are TRBV5-6 and TRBJ1-6; D remains ambiguous. Between the trimmed V and J ends, which lost 0 bases and 7 bases, there was a span of 8 bases. Germline loops: CDR1 SGHDT, CDR2 YYEEEE. This CDR3 is 14 amino acids long. As DNA, the CDR3 is TGTGCCAGCAGCTTGGGACGGAGAAATTCACCCCTCCACTTT. As protein: CASSLGRRNSPLHF.

The chain is built from TRBV2 and TRBJ2-1; D possibly corresponds to TRBD2 (7 bases). CDR1 and CDR2 from the germline V gene are SNHLY and FYNNEI. This CDR3 region has 14 residues. In DNA, the CDR3 is TGTGCTTCCGGAGGAGGGGGGGCTCGGTATGAGCAGTTCTTC. Residues: CASGGGGARYEQFF.

CDR3 coding DNA: TGCGCCAGCAGCCCTCCCAACAGGAACACTGAAGCTTTCTTT. It translates to CASSPPNRNTEAFF. The chain is built from TRBV4-1 and TRBJ1-1, with unresolved D. In germline, CDR1 is MGHRA, CDR2 YSYEKL. The ends were cut back, 4 bases at V and 1 base at J, with 10 bases in the middle. The CDR3 loop spans 14 amino acids.